This T cell receptor (beta chain) was sequenced for a study of blood T cells in healthy people across ages. A second PCR of roughly 7 to 11 cycles used a sample-barcoded 5' primer and a J-beta primer mix. MiXCR, applied by TCRdb to the 5' RACE reads, yields one record per CDR3 protein. Here the sample spans hundreds of thousands of distinct CDR3 sequences, under 70% being singletons. This CDR3 spans 11 amino acids. CDR1 and CDR2 from the germline V gene are SQVTM and ANQGSEA. V shed 7 bases, J shed 8 bases, and the junction held 7 bases outside the gene matches. Input material: blood. The receptor was derived from a man aged 55-75 years in good health. The chain combines TRBV29-1 with TRBJ1-2, with 7 bases lining up with TRBD1. The CDR3 spells CSGQRGGGYTF. CDR3 coding DNA: TGCAGCGGACAGCGAGGGGGCGGCTACACCTTC. Variable domain in full (rest from reference TRBV29-1 and TRBJ1-2): SAVISQKPSRDICQRGTSLTIQCQVDSQVTMMFWYRQQPGQSLTLIATANQGSEATYESGFVIDKFPISRPNLTFSTLTVSNMSPEDSSIYLCSGQRGGGYTFGSGTRLTVV.